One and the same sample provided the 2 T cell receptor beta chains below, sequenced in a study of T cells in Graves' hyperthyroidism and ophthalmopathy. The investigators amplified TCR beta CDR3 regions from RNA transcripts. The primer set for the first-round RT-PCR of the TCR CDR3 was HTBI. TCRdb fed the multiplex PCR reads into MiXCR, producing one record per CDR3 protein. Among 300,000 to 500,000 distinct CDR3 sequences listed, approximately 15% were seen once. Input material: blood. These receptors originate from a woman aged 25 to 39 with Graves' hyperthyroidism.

DNA for the CDR3: TGCAGCGTTGTCCCAGGGTCGAGCGGGGAGCTGTTTTTT. The encoded protein is CSVVPGSSGELFF. The genes are TRBV29-1 and TRBJ2-2; D is perhaps TRBD1 (5 bases). Trimming shortened V by 4 bases and J by 7 bases, and 13 bases separated the two germline ends. Germline CDR1 reads SQVTM; CDR2 reads ANQGSEA. This CDR3 has 13 amino acids.

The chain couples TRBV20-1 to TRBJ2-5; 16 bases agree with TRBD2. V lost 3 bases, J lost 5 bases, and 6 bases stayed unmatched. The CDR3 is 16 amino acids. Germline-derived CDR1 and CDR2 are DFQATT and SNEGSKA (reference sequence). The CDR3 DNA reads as TGCAGTGCTAGGGGACTAGCGGGAGGGCCAGAGGAGACCCAGTACTTC. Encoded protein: CSARGLAGGPEETQYF.